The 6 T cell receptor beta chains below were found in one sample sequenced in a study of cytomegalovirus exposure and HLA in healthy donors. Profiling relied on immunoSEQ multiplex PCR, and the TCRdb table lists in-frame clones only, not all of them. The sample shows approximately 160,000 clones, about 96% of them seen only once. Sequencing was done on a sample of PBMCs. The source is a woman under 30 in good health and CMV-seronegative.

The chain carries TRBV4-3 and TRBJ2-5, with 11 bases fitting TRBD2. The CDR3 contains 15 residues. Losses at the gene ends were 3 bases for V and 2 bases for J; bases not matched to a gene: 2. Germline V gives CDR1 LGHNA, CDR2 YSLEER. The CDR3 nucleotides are TGCGCCAGCAGCCAGGGACTAGCGGCTCAAGAGACCCAGTACTTC. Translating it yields CASSQGLAAQETQYF.

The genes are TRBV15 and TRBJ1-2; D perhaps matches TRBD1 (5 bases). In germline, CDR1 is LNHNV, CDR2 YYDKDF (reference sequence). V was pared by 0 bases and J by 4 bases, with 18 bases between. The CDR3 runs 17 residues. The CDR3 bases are TGTGCCACCAGCAGAGATCAGGCAGGGCCCCTCTTCTATGGCTACACCTTC. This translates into CATSRDQAGPLFYGYTF.

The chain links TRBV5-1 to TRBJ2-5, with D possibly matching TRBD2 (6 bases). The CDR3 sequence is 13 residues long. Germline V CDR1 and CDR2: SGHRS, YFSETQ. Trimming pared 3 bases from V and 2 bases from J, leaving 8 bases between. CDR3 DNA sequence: TGCGCCAGCAGCTCCGGGGGTCAAGAGACCCAGTACTTC. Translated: CASSSGGQETQYF.

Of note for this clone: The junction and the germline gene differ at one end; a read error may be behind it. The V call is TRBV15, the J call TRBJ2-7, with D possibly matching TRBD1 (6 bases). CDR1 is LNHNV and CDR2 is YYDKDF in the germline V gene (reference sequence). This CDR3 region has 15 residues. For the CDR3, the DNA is TGTGCCACCAGCCGAGAAGGACAGAGATCCTACGAGCAGTACTTC. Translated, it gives CATSREGQRSYEQYF.

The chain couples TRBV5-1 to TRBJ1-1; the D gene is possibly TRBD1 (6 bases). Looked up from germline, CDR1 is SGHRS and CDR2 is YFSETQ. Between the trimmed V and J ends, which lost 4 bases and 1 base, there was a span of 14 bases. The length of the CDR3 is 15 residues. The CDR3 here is CASSHWTVKNTEAFF. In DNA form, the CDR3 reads TGCGCCAGCAGCCACTGGACAGTAAAGAACACTGAAGCTTTCTTT.

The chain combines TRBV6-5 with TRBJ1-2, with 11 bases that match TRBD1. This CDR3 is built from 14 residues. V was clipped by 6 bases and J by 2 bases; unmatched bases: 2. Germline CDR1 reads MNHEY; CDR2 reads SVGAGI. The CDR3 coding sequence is TGTGCCAGCAGGGACAGGGGGCGAAACTATGGCTACACCTTC. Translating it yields CASRDRGRNYGYTF.